The 21 T cell receptor beta chains presented below share a single source sample, sequenced in a study of memory CD4+ T cells and cytomegalovirus serostatus (dated by TCRdb to between 2018 and 2020). Single viable CD3+CD4+CD8-CD45RO+ cells were sorted as memory CD4+ T cells on a FACSAria II. Receptor amplification or capture employed the immunoSEQ multiplex PCR assay. This immuneACCESS table, as held by TCRdb, lists in-frame sequences with V and J called but not all clones. Of the missing ones, under half trace to an unresolved V gene in checked studies; the others have no known cause. The sample data list 50,000 to 65,000 clones, and roughly 77% of these were observed just once. The ten largest account for about 2.4% of the sample. The sequencing sample was made of memory CD4+ T cells from blood. These receptor sequences come from an adult in good health and CMV-seropositive.

The chain combines TRBV4-3 with TRBJ2-1, with D tentatively TRBD1 (5 bases). V lost 0 bases and J 4 bases, leaving 10 bases between the germline ends. The CDR3 loop spans 15 amino acids. From germline, CDR1 is LGHNA and CDR2 YSLEER. The CDR3 is CASSQEFDRYNEQFF. The DNA for the CDR3 is TGCGCCAGCAGCCAAGAATTCGACAGATACAATGAGCAGTTCTTC.

The genes are TRBV28 and TRBJ2-1; unclear D gene. The CDR3 totals 14 residues. The V gene's germline CDR1 is MDHEN and CDR2 SYDVKM. V shed 4 bases and J shed 4 bases, with 11 bases lying between them. The CDR3 nucleotides read TGTGCCAGCAGTTCTGTACAGAGGTACAATGAGCAGTTCTTC. Its translation: CASSSVQRYNEQFF.

The rearrangement links TRBV4-3 to TRBJ2-2, with a possible D match to TRBD2 (5 bases). The CDR3 sequence is 14 residues long. Between the trimmed V and J ends, which lost 4 bases and 4 bases, there was a span of 10 bases. Germline lookup yields CDR1 LGHNA and CDR2 YSLEER. For the CDR3, the DNA is TGCGCCAGCAGCCTTGATAGCGTCACCGGGGAGCTGTTTTTT. Its protein product is CASSLDSVTGELFF.

This sequence joins TRBV6-5 and TRBJ1-4, with 8 bases fitting TRBD1. With V trimmed by 5 bases and J by 7 bases, 9 bases remained unmatched. Germline CDR1 MNHEY, CDR2 SVGAGI. The CDR3 runs 15 residues. This chain's CDR3 is CASSKRTGNVEKLFF. The CDR3 bases are TGTGCCAGCAGTAAAAGGACAGGGAACGTTGAAAAACTGTTTTTT.

The rearrangement joins TRBV5-6 to TRBJ2-1; a weak D match, TRBD2 (6 bases). CDR3 length: 15 amino acids. V was cut by 2 bases and J by 0 bases, with 9 bases left in between. The germline V gene encodes CDR1 SGHDT and CDR2 YYEEEE. CDR3 sequence reads: CASSFRGSSYNEQFF. The CDR3 coding sequence is TGTGCCAGCAGCTTTCGGGGGAGCTCCTACAATGAGCAGTTCTTC. Drawing the rest from reference TRBV5-6 and TRBJ2-1, the complete variable domain is DAGVTQSPTHLIKTRGQQVTLRCSPKSGHDTVSWYQQALGQGPQFIFQYYEEEERQRGNFPDRFSGHQFPNYSSELNVNALLLGDSALYLCASSFRGSSYNEQFFGPGTRLTVL.

V is TRBV18 and J is TRBJ2-7, with a possible D match to TRBD2 (6 bases). Trimming pared 3 bases from V and 6 bases from J, leaving 21 bases between. CDR1 is KGHSH and CDR2 is LQKENI in the germline V gene. This CDR3 has 16 residues. The CDR3 sequence: CASSPRGKEGTGEQYF. CDR3 sequence (DNA): TGTGCCAGCTCACCCCGCGGGAAGGAGGGGACTGGCGAGCAGTACTTC.

The chain carries TRBV10-3 and TRBJ2-7, with 9 positions matching TRBD1. V lost 5 bases to trimming and J lost 6 bases; unmatched junction nucleotides: 2. CDR1 is ENHRY and CDR2 is SYGVKD in the germline V gene. CDR3 length equals 12 residues. CDR3 DNA sequence: TGTGCCATCAGTAGACAGGGGGGCGAGCAGTACGTC. This encodes CAISRQGGEQYV.

The chain recombines TRBV18 with TRBJ2-7; 8 nucleotides agree with TRBD1. The CDR3 is made up of 14 amino acids. Germline assignment: CDR1 KGHSH and CDR2 LQKENI. The ends lost 3 bases at V and 4 bases at J; junction bases unmatched: 5. DNA of the CDR3: TGTGCCAGCTCACCCGGACAGGGAACTTACGAGCAGTACTTC. It specifies CASSPGQGTYEQYF.

The sample holds a few counts of this clone. This chain uses TRBV5-1 with TRBJ2-5; D is undetermined. The CDR3 is 14 residues long. Germline CDR1 and CDR2: SGHRS and YFSETQ. V shed 4 bases and J shed 4 bases, with 14 bases lying between them. The DNA for the CDR3 is TGCGCCAGCAGCCCTACCAAAGGGATAGAGACCCAGTACTTC. Protein: CASSPTKGIETQYF.

The rearrangement joins TRBV4-2 to TRBJ2-4; unclear D gene. The CDR3 spans 18 residues. V was pared by 5 bases and J by 6 bases, with 26 bases between. CDR1 and CDR2 from the germline V gene are LGHNA and YNFKEQ. The chain's CDR3 is CASSKRGGGISQRNIQYF. In DNA, the CDR3 is TGTGCCAGCAGCAAGAGAGGCGGCGGCATTAGCCAGAGAAACATTCAGTACTTC.

The V call is TRBV7-8, the J call TRBJ2-2; D unresolved. The V and J ends lost 2 bases and 4 bases respectively, with 17 bases between them. The CDR3 spans 17 residues. Per the germline V gene, CDR1 is SGHVS and CDR2 is FQNEAQ. CDR3 DNA sequence: TGTGCCAGCAGCTTACCGCCGCTGGGATCCTTCACCGGGGAGCTGTTTTTT. This translates into CASSLPPLGSFTGELFF.

The V and J genes are TRBV4-3 and TRBJ1-1; 12 nucleotides align to TRBD1. Germline loops: CDR1 LGHNA, CDR2 YSLEER. V gave up 0 bases and J gave up 5 bases; unmatched junction bases: 4. This CDR3 is built from 16 residues. The CDR3 is CASSQEGQGAWTEAFF. The DNA of the CDR3 is TGCGCCAGCAGCCAAGAGGGACAGGGGGCATGGACTGAAGCTTTCTTT.

This clone has just a few counts. The chain links TRBV14 to TRBJ2-1; D assignment may be TRBD1 or TRBD2 (5 bases each). With 1 base removed from V and 12 bases from J, the gap between germline ends came to 16 bases. This CDR3 contains 14 residues. In germline, CDR1 is SGHDN, CDR2 FVKESK. The CDR3: CASSQVGGWGGQFF. The CDR3 DNA sequence: TGTGCCAGCAGCCAAGTTGGGGGTTGGGGTGGGCAGTTCTTC.

The V and J genes are TRBV30 and TRBJ1-1; 7 nucleotides match TRBD1. CDR3 length: 14 amino acids. The germline gives CDR1 GTSNPN, CDR2 SVGIG (reference sequence). V lost 7 bases, J lost 0 bases, and 8 bases stayed unmatched. CDR3 loop: CAFGTAAVNTEAFF. The CDR3 DNA follows: TGTGCCTTCGGGACAGCGGCCGTGAACACTGAAGCTTTCTTT.

The chain couples TRBV7-2 to TRBJ2-3; tentative D call: TRBD2 (5 bases). The CDR3 covers 15 residues. The germline CDR1 and CDR2 sequences are SGHTA and FQGNSA. Trimming took off 4 bases at V and 0 bases at J, with 11 bases between the two ends. CDR3 sequence: CASSSLTTSTDTQYF. DNA for the CDR3: TGTGCCAGCAGCTCTTTGACTACTAGCACAGATACGCAGTATTTT.

The V gene is TRBV11-2, the J gene TRBJ2-7, with D perhaps matching TRBD1 or TRBD2 (7 bases each). The CDR3 loop spans 15 amino acids. Germline loops: CDR1 SGHAT, CDR2 FQNNGV. V was clipped by 5 bases and J by 7 bases, with 21 bases between them. CDR3 sequence reads: CASSRGGAQTGEQYF. The CDR3, as DNA: TGTGCCAGCAGCCGTGGGGGGGCGCAGACAGGGGAGCAGTACTTC.

The chain recombines TRBV7-8 with TRBJ1-5, with 8 bases lining up with TRBD1. With V trimmed by 3 bases and J by 1 base, 8 bases remained unmatched. The germline CDR1 and CDR2 sequences are SGHVS and FQNEAQ. This CDR3 has 17 residues. The CDR3 nucleotides read TGTGCCAGCAGCTTTTCCGTCGCAGGGGGCAGCAATCAGCCCCAGCATTTT. Its translation is CASSFSVAGGSNQPQHF.

The V gene is TRBV6-5, the J gene TRBJ2-7; possible D gene TRBD2, 8 bases. V gave up 3 bases and J gave up 6 bases, with 18 bases separating them. Germline V gene data show CDR1 as MNHEY and CDR2 as SVGAGI. This CDR3 has 15 residues. This chain's CDR3 is CASSYWREAGGEQYF. The CDR3 DNA is TGTGCCAGCAGTTATTGGCGGGAGGCAGGGGGCGAGCAGTACTTC.

This clone was counted between two and nine times. The chain has TRBV7-2 and TRBJ2-1; D is undetermined. The V end lost 6 bases, the J end lost 10 bases, and 13 bases lay between the germline ends. Per the germline V gene, CDR1 is SGHTA and CDR2 is FQGNSA. This CDR3 contains 12 residues. CDR3 protein: CASSNDGREQFF. For the CDR3, the DNA is TGTGCCAGCAGTAATGATGGACGAGAGCAGTTCTTC.

V gene TRBV30 combines with J gene TRBJ2-3; D remains ambiguous. CDR3 length: 12 residues. Germline-derived CDR1 and CDR2 are GTSNPN and SVGIG (reference sequence). V lost 3 bases, J lost 4 bases, and 8 bases lay in between. CDR3 region: CAWSAGSDTQYF. DNA for the CDR3: TGTGCCTGGAGCGCAGGATCAGATACGCAGTATTTT.

The rearrangement joins TRBV19 to TRBJ2-1; tentative D call: TRBD2 (6 bases). Trimming shortened V by 5 bases and J by 9 bases, and 17 bases separated the two germline ends. The V gene's germline CDR1 is LNHDA and CDR2 SQIVND (reference sequence). The CDR3 totals 14 residues. The CDR3 reads CASSLQSGGSEQFF. The CDR3 DNA reads TGTGCCAGTAGTCTCCAAAGTGGAGGGAGTGAGCAGTTCTTC. Looking up the rest from reference TRBV19 and TRBJ2-1 gives the full variable domain: DGGITQSPKYLFRKEGQNVTLSCEQNLNHDAMYWYRQDPGQGLRLIYYSQIVNDFQKGDIAEGYSVSREKKESFPLTVTSAQKNPTAFYLCASSLQSGGSEQFFGPGTRLTVL.